These 8 T cell receptor beta chains were all obtained from the same sample, sequenced in a study of T cells in Graves' hyperthyroidism and ophthalmopathy. The source material, RNA transcripts, was used to amplify TCR beta CDR3 regions. The HTBI primer set served for first-round RT-PCR of the TCR CDR3. TCRdb redid the calling of the multiplex PCR reads with MiXCR, one entry per CDR3 protein. The sample has roughly 380,000 distinct CDR3 sequences; roughly 13% are singletons. The sequenced sample was blood. The receptors stem from a woman between 18 and 30 years old with Graves' hyperthyroidism.

This clonotype has just a few counts. The chain combines TRBV6-1 with TRBJ1-2, with 10 bases that match TRBD1. The CDR3 has 13 residues. CDR1 and CDR2 (germline): MNHNS, SASEGT. The V and J ends lost 6 bases and 8 bases, in that order; junction bases with no gene match: 6. CDR3 sequence (DNA): TGTGCCAGCAGGGACAGGGGGAGTATAGGCTACACCTTC. It yields the protein CASRDRGSIGYTF.

This clonotype was seen repeatedly, ten times or more. The chain uses TRBV29-1 and TRBJ2-3; D is ambiguous. The V and J ends lost 4 bases and 2 bases respectively, with 10 bases between them. The CDR3 length is 13 residues. Germline CDR1 is SQVTM and CDR2 is ANQGSEA. The DNA of the CDR3 is TGCAGCGTTGCGACACGGAACACAGATACGCAGTATTTT. Translation gives CSVATRNTDTQYF.

This clonotype was detected ten times or more. The chain has TRBV3-1 and TRBJ1-6; D remains ambiguous. Germline V gives CDR1 LGHDT, CDR2 YNNKEL (reference sequence). CDR3 length equals 17 residues. Deletions cut 4 bases from V and 9 bases from J, with 22 bases between. The CDR3 DNA sequence: TGTGCCAGCAGCCCCTACCCCGACCTCAGACAAGCTTCACCCCTCCACTTT. Translating it yields CASSPYPDLRQASPLHF. Supplemented by reference TRBV3-1 and TRBJ1-6, the full variable domain reads DTAVSQTPKYLVTQMGNDKSIKCEQNLGHDTMYWYKQDSKKFLKIMFSYNNKELIINETVPNRFSPKSPDKAHLNLHINSLELGDSAVYFCASSPYPDLRQASPLHFGNGTRLTVT.

This clonotype was picked up many times. V is TRBV20-1 and J is TRBJ2-3; 9 bases are shared with TRBD2. The V segment lost 0 bases and the J segment 3 bases; nucleotides outside the gene matches: 7. Germline lookup yields CDR1 DFQATT and CDR2 SNEGSKA (reference sequence). CDR3 length: 16 residues. This CDR3 reads CSARDVGGRETDTQYF. The CDR3 coding sequence is TGCAGTGCTAGAGATGTTGGCGGGAGGGAGACAGATACGCAGTATTTT.

This chain links TRBV6-5 with TRBJ1-1; tentatively, D is TRBD1 (6 bases). The CDR3 is 16 amino acids. Germline V gives CDR1 MNHEY, CDR2 SVGAGI. With 2 bases removed from V and 2 bases from J, the gap between germline ends came to 15 bases. This CDR3 reads CASSYQRTASNTEAFF. As DNA, the CDR3 is TGTGCCAGCAGTTACCAAAGGACAGCCAGTAACACTGAAGCTTTCTTT.

This clonotype was seen a handful of times. This chain uses TRBV6-1 with TRBJ2-1; no reliable D call. Trimming cost V 3 bases and J 3 bases, with 6 bases left between them. The CDR3 loop spans 13 amino acids. From germline, CDR1 is MNHNS and CDR2 SASEGT. In DNA, the CDR3 is TGTGCCAGCAGTGATCCGGGCTACAATGAGCAGTTCTTC. Protein: CASSDPGYNEQFF.

With regard to this clonotype: This may stem from a read error, because a much larger clone lies one nucleotide away. The chain joins TRBV6-2 or TRBV6-3 to TRBJ2-2; tentatively, D is TRBD2 (5 bases). The CDR3 is 14 residues long. CDR1 is MNHEY and CDR2 is SVGEGT in the germline V gene. CDR3 bases: TGTGCCTGCAGTTACGGGGTGTCCACCGGGGAGCTGTTTTTT. It translates to CACSYGVSTGELFF.

This clonotype was seen ten or more times. The chain recombines TRBV20-1 with TRBJ2-1, with TRBD2 matching 14 bases. Germline values: CDR1 DFQATT, CDR2 SNEGSKA (reference sequence). CDR3 size: 15 residues. The J segment lost 7 bases and the V segment lost 5 bases, leaving 7 bases of the junction unmatched. This chain's CDR3 is CSASGLAGDFNEQFF. The CDR3 nucleotides read TGCAGTGCTTCGGGACTAGCGGGAGATTTTAATGAGCAGTTCTTC.